These 21 T cell receptor beta chains originate from one sample sequenced in a study of response to subunit inactivated influenza vaccine. TCRdb used MiXCR to reprocess the RT-PCR reads, holding one entry per CDR3 protein. The sample consists of approximately 530,000 distinct CDR3 sequences, 13% of them appearing once. The sequences come from PBMCs from blood, collected around seven weeks after vaccination. The receptors originated from a man aged 50-59 years who received an inactivated influenza vaccine.

CDR3 in DNA: TGTGCCAGCAGCACCGGGACTAGCGGGGGCGCCCTGGAGACCCAGTACTTC. Encoded protein: CASSTGTSGGALETQYF. The rearrangement joins TRBV5-4 to TRBJ2-5; TRBD2 matches at 14 bases. Per germline, CDR1 SGHNT and CDR2 YYREEE (reference sequence). The CDR3 is 17 residues long. Trimming took 4 bases from V and 5 from J; bases not matched to a gene: 10.

The chain couples TRBV19 to TRBJ2-7, with 12 bases matching TRBD1. Germline trimming cut 3 bases from V and 4 bases from J; bases unmatched to any gene: 1. CDR1 is LNHDA, CDR2 SQIVND, per germline (reference sequence). This CDR3 spans 14 amino acids. CDR3 sequence: CASSMGQGAYEQYF. The CDR3 DNA reads TGTGCCAGTAGTATGGGACAGGGGGCATACGAGCAGTACTTC. The full variable domain, with the rest looked up from reference TRBV19 and TRBJ2-7, is DGGITQSPKYLFRKEGQNVTLSCEQNLNHDAMYWYRQDPGQGLRLIYYSQIVNDFQKGDIAEGYSVSREKKESFPLTVTSAQKNPTAFYLCASSMGQGAYEQYFGPGTRLTVT.

The rearrangement joins TRBV5-1 to TRBJ2-5, with D possibly called TRBD1 or TRBD2 (5 bases each). Per germline, CDR1 SGHRS and CDR2 YFSETQ. The V end lost 0 bases, the J end lost 0 bases, and 6 bases lay between the germline ends. This CDR3 has 14 amino acids. The CDR3 DNA is TGCGCCAGCAGCTTGGAGGGACACCAAGAGACCCAGTACTTC. It encodes CASSLEGHQETQYF.

The rearrangement links TRBV20-1 to TRBJ2-7; D not resolved. This CDR3 is 14 amino acids long. The germline gives CDR1 DFQATT, CDR2 SNEGSKA (reference sequence). V lost 3 bases to trimming and J lost 1 base, with 13 bases between them. The DNA of the CDR3 is TGCAGTGCTAGTTCCGGCCACGGATCCTACGAGCAGTACTTC. It yields the protein CSASSGHGSYEQYF.

This chain uses TRBV5-1 with TRBJ2-2, with TRBD1 identical over 8 bases. V gave up 0 bases and J gave up 6 bases; unmatched junction bases: 4. This CDR3 contains 15 residues. The germline gives CDR1 SGHRS, CDR2 YFSETQ. The CDR3 bases are TGCGCCAGCAGCTTGGGGACAGGGTCCGCCGGGGAGCTGTTTTTT. Encoded protein: CASSLGTGSAGELFF.

The genes are TRBV24-1 and TRBJ1-2; 7 bases map to TRBD1. Germline trimming cut 5 bases from V and 7 bases from J; bases unmatched to any gene: 12. The CDR3 runs to 15 residues. Looked up from germline, CDR1 is KGHDR and CDR2 is SFDVKD. CDR3 sequence (DNA): TGTGCCACCAGTGGAACGGACAGGCCGTTCGGTGGCTACACCTTC. It encodes CATSGTDRPFGGYTF.

This clonotype was counted a few times. The genes are TRBV20-1 and TRBJ2-1; D is possibly TRBD1 or TRBD2 (5 bases each). Between the trimmed V and J ends, which lost 1 base and 5 bases, there was a span of 18 bases. CDR3 length: 16 amino acids. Per the germline V gene, CDR1 is DFQATT and CDR2 is SNEGSKA (reference sequence). CDR3 protein: CSARGAGTQPDNEQFF. DNA for the CDR3: TGCAGTGCTAGAGGAGCCGGGACCCAGCCCGACAATGAGCAGTTCTTC.

V is TRBV18 and J is TRBJ2-5, with D uncertain. The CDR3 length is 16 residues. Trimming left V 0 bases short and J 5 bases short, with 16 bases between. Germline values: CDR1 KGHSH, CDR2 LQKENI. The CDR3 is CASSPPTAVADETQYF. The CDR3 DNA reads TGTGCCAGCTCACCACCTACCGCGGTGGCAGATGAGACCCAGTACTTC.

This clonotype appeared many times. V usage is TRBV20-1 and J usage is TRBJ2-5; a possible D gene is TRBD2 (5 bases). Deletions cut 4 bases from V and 5 bases from J, with 8 bases between. In germline, CDR1 is DFQATT, CDR2 SNEGSKA (reference sequence). This CDR3 comprises 11 residues. The CDR3 reads CSAIQRETQYF. Written as DNA, the CDR3 is TGCAGTGCTATCCAGCGGGAGACCCAGTACTTC.

The V call is TRBV5-1, the J call TRBJ2-5; D is ambiguous. This CDR3 spans 12 amino acids. CDR1 and CDR2 (germline): SGHRS, YFSETQ. The V and J ends lost 6 bases and 2 bases respectively, with 8 bases between them. The CDR3 coding sequence is TGCGCCAGCACCGAGGATCAAGAGACCCAGTACTTC. This translates into CASTEDQETQYF.

V gene TRBV5-1 combines with J gene TRBJ2-7, with D possibly matching TRBD2 (6 bases). The CDR3 loop spans 17 amino acids. Germline V CDR1 and CDR2: SGHRS, YFSETQ. The germline V and J ends were trimmed by 4 bases and 0 bases, with 20 bases remaining between them. CDR3 amino acids: CASSLVGSGYSSYEQYF. CDR3 DNA sequence: TGCGCCAGCAGCCTGGTTGGTAGCGGATACAGCTCCTACGAGCAGTACTTC. Looking up the rest from reference TRBV5-1 and TRBJ2-7 gives the full variable domain: KAGVTQTPRYLIKTRGQQVTLSCSPISGHRSVSWYQQTPGQGLQFLFEYFSETQRNKGNFPGRFSGRQFSNSRSEMNVSTLELGDSALYLCASSLVGSGYSSYEQYFGPGTRLTVT.

This clonotype was seen only a few times. The chain combines TRBV15 with TRBJ2-5; D remains ambiguous. Germline assignment: CDR1 LNHNV and CDR2 YYDKDF (reference sequence). CDR3 length equals 12 residues. The V end lost 4 bases, the J end lost 6 bases, and 9 bases lay between the germline ends. The CDR3 sequence: CATSIPPQTQYF. Here the CDR3 DNA reads TGTGCCACCAGCATCCCCCCACAGACCCAGTACTTC.

There are a few counts of this clonotype. This chain links TRBV7-2 with TRBJ2-5; D not resolved. Germline V CDR1 and CDR2: SGHTA, FQGNSA. The germline V and J ends were trimmed by 1 base and 9 bases, with 18 bases remaining between them. This CDR3 region has 15 residues. CDR3 protein: CASSLEIGLVMAQYF. The DNA for the CDR3 is TGTGCCAGCAGCTTAGAAATCGGGCTTGTCATGGCCCAGTACTTC.

Notes on this clonotype: The junction departs from germline at one end; a sequencing error may be responsible. The genes are TRBV3-1 and TRBJ2-1; 7 nucleotides match TRBD2. The CDR3 spans 16 residues. Germline V gene data show CDR1 as LGHDT and CDR2 as YNNKEL (reference sequence). CDR3 in amino acids: CASTQERLASYNEQFF. CDR3 in DNA: TGTGCCAGCACCCAAGAACGACTAGCTTCCTACAATGAGCAGTTCTTC.

This clonotype was counted a few times. The chain recombines TRBV12-3 or TRBV12-4 with TRBJ1-4; no definite D call. The CDR3 runs 14 residues. Trimming shortened V by 2 bases and J by 8 bases, and 12 bases separated the two germline ends. CDR3 in amino acids: CASSLSEGGEKLFF. The CDR3 bases are TGTGCCAGCAGTTTATCGGAAGGAGGAGAAAAACTGTTTTTT.

This clonotype was seen repeatedly, ten times or more. V gene TRBV6-1 combines with J gene TRBJ1-4, with D uncertain. CDR1 and CDR2 (germline): MNHNS, SASEGT. This CDR3 has 13 residues. The germline V and J ends were trimmed by 8 bases and 10 bases, with 17 bases remaining between them. The CDR3 here is CASSLSRDAKLFF. The CDR3, as DNA: TGTGCCAGCTCCTTATCTAGGGATGCAAAACTGTTTTTT.

This clonotype was recorded a few times. This chain links TRBV7-2 with TRBJ1-2; D might be TRBD1 (5 bases). Per the germline V gene, CDR1 is SGHTA and CDR2 is FQGNSA. This CDR3 is 15 amino acids long. Trimming left V 5 bases short and J 4 bases short, with 17 bases between. CDR3 bases: TGTGCCAGCAGCCTTAGAGGAGACAGTTCCTATGGCTACACCTTC. This translates into CASSLRGDSSYGYTF.

Only a few counts were recorded for this clonotype. CDR3 protein: CASRGTPLGYEQYF. The CDR3 bases are TGTGCCAGCAGGGGGACACCACTGGGCTACGAGCAGTACTTC. The chain combines TRBV2 with TRBJ2-7; a weak D match, TRBD1 (6 bases). The CDR3 runs to 14 residues. V was clipped by 6 bases and J by 3 bases, with 15 bases between them. Germline V gene sequence: CDR1 SNHLY, CDR2 FYNNEI.

This clonotype showed up just a few times. J is TRBJ2-3 and V is TRBV28, with 12 bases aligning to TRBD2. Germline V CDR1 and CDR2: MDHEN, SYDVKM. V shed 8 bases, J shed 1 base, and the junction held 1 base outside the gene matches. This CDR3 has 14 amino acids. The CDR3 coding sequence is TGTGCCAGCTGGACTAGCGGGGGCACAGATACGCAGTATTTT. Protein product: CASWTSGGTDTQYF.

This clonotype was seen repeatedly, ten times or more. V usage is TRBV7-9 and J usage is TRBJ2-1, with D uncertain. Trimming took off 1 base at V and 6 bases at J, with 7 bases between the two ends. There are 13 residues in the CDR3. Germline lookup yields CDR1 SEHNR and CDR2 FQNEAQ (reference sequence). The CDR3 spells CASSLGRANEQFF. The CDR3 DNA follows: TGTGCCAGCAGCTTAGGGCGAGCCAATGAGCAGTTCTTC.

This clonotype came up a few times. The chain is built from TRBV3-1 and TRBJ2-7; D unresolved. In germline, CDR1 is LGHDT, CDR2 YNNKEL (reference sequence). The CDR3 has 14 residues. V lost 1 base to trimming and J lost 3 bases, with 10 bases between them. The CDR3 sequence is CASSQASLNYEQYF. The DNA for the CDR3 is TGTGCCAGCAGCCAAGCTAGTTTAAACTACGAGCAGTACTTC.